This T cell receptor (beta chain) was captured by sequencing in a study of beta chain features in type 1 diabetes. Study at large: The samples had 100 million to 140 million sorted cells examined in all.

The CDR3 runs 16 residues. Trimming removed 3 bases from V and 6 bases from J; junction bases left unmatched: 9. Germline V CDR1 and CDR2: SGHTA, FQGNSA. Reverse transcription of all isolated RNA meant that expressed TCRB transcripts were sequenced. Some clones are missing from TCRdb's copy, which holds only in-frame ones; the method was immunoSEQ multiplex PCR. The repertoire holds 680,000 or so clones, 13% seen once, with roughly 0.022% in the top ten. Points from the study as a whole: Fewer insertions but more deletions were seen at VDJ junctions in type 1 diabetes patients. Type 1 diabetes patients had TCRB CDR3s that were shorter (moderately but significantly so) in all four CD4+ subsets.

This clone turned up a few times. The antigen remains unidentified. The V and J genes are TRBV7-2 and TRBJ1-2, with 11 bases identical to TRBD1. This TCR derives from a man aged 18 to 29 with type 1 diabetes. The sequenced sample consisted of naive CD4+ T cells from blood. The chain's CDR3 is CASSFGQGASGNGYTF. The CDR3 nucleotides are TGTGCCAGCAGCTTTGGACAGGGGGCATCGGGGAATGGCTACACCTTC.